This T cell receptor (beta chain) was captured by sequencing in a study of cytomegalovirus exposure and HLA in healthy donors. V shed 2 bases and J shed 1 base, with 11 bases lying between them. Germline V gene data show CDR1 as KGHSH and CDR2 as LQKENI. The CDR3 loop spans 15 amino acids. Assay: immunoSEQ multiplex PCR; the TCRdb copy retains only in-frame clones and omits some. The data hold approximately 90,000 clones, with 96% observed a single time. V and J are TRBV18 and TRBJ1-1; weak D call: TRBD1 (6 bases). This TCR derives from a man between 18 and 35 years old in good health and CMV-seronegative. The sample consisted of PBMCs. The CDR3: CASSPLGQPNTEAFF. The CDR3 nucleotides are TGTGCCAGCTCACCATTAGGACAGCCGAACACTGAAGCTTTCTTT.